The source of this T cell receptor (beta chain) is a study of beta chain features in type 1 diabetes. The isolated RNA, all of it, was reverse transcribed, so expressed TCRB transcripts were what got sequenced. Assay used: immunoSEQ multiplex PCR; TCRdb lists only in-frame clones, some missing. The table has some 150,000 clones, 6.9% seen once. V gave up 2 bases and J gave up 1 base, with 11 bases separating them. The germline V gene encodes CDR1 MNHEY and CDR2 SMNVEV (reference sequence). The CDR3 is 16 amino acids. The receptor was isolated from a woman in her 30s in good health. This chain uses TRBV27 with TRBJ2-2; D ambiguous. The sample taken for sequencing was central memory CD4+ T cells from blood. The CDR3 sequence is CASSLRQNMNTGELFF. The CDR3 region has the DNA TGTGCCAGCAGTTTACGTCAGAATATGAACACCGGGGAGCTGTTTTTT.